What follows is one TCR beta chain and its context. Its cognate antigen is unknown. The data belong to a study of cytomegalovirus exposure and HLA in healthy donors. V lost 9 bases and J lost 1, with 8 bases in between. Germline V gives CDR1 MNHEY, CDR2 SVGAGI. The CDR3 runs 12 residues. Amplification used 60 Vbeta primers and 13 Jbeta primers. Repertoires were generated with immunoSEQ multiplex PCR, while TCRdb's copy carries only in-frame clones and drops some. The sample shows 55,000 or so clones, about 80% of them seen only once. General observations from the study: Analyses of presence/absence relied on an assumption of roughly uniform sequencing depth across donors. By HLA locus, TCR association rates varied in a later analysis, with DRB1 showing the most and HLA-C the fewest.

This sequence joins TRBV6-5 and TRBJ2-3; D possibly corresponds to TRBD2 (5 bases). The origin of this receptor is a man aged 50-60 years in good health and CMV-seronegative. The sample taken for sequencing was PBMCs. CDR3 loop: CASWTGTDTQYF. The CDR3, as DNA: TGTGCCAGTTGGACTGGCACAGATACGCAGTATTTT.